Sequencing of this T cell receptor beta chain was carried out in a study of vaccination and CD4 T cells after COVID-19. Overall study context: A vaccine, either BNT162b2 or mRNA-1273, was given to participants in two doses. General study results and limits: Spike mono-reactive status applied to 304 of 307 vaccine-specific clones in convalescent patients.

At the Johns Hopkins FTIC core, DNA taken from cultured CD4+ T cells was sequenced by way of the Oncomine TCR Beta short-read assay. CD4+ T cells were cultured, and genomic DNA was extracted from them. MiXCR, applied by TCRdb to the PCR reads, yields one record per CDR3 protein. The sample yields about 15,000 distinct CDR3 sequences, 30% to 40% seen once. Concerning this clonotype: Its matching antigen is unknown.

Treatment defined: approximately 11-day PBMC culture with coronavirus spike peptide pools or control peptides (ViraFEST assay). With peptide pools, ViraFEST first expanded antigen-specific T cells and afterwards sequenced their TCRs. The CDR3 covers 17 residues. Germline CDR1 is MRHNA and CDR2 is SNTAGT. Deletions cut 0 bases from V and 2 bases from J, with 17 bases between. This chain connects TRBV6-4 to TRBJ2-7; possibly TRBD1 or TRBD2 for D (6 bases each). The sample was cultured CD4+ T cells from blood. This receptor was identified in a human donor with COVID-19. Here the CDR3 DNA reads TGTGCCAGCAGTGACTCGAAGTACGGGGGCAAGGCCTACGAGCAGTACTTC. This sequence encodes CASSDSKYGGKAYEQYF.